This is a list of T cell receptor beta chains from one sample in a study of CD8 T cells in Susac syndrome. TCRdb reprocessed the immunoSEQ multiplex PCR reads with MiXCR, giving one entry per CDR3 protein. The repertoire includes about 150,000 distinct CDR3 sequences, around 93% of them detected once, and roughly 0.097% sits in the top ten. Material for sequencing was CD4+ T cells from PBMCs. The receptors here all came from a human donor with multiple sclerosis. Each CDR3 is given with its conserved first and last residue. Size values are once, few and many counts, or a class for expanded clones, and some rows have none.

TRBV6-2/TRBV6-3,.,TRBJ2-7,CASCSGLVTYEQYF
TRBV12-3/TRBV12-4,.,TRBJ2-3,CASTLRLAGLHF
TRBV28,.,TRBJ2-4,CASSLVGQLQYF
TRBV2,.,TRBJ2-5,CASSDWTPNGETQYF
TRBV30,.,TRBJ2-1,CAWSETSRGEQFF
TRBV20-1,.,TRBJ2-7,CSASRDRRTYEQYF
TRBV5-1,.,TRBJ1-2,CASSLEDYGYTF
TRBV5-1,.,TRBJ1-3,CASSLGQSHSGNTIYF
TRBV5-1,.,TRBJ2-1,CASIGPLGGGQRNNEQFF
TRBV28,once,TRBJ1-2,CATMDPQGQDGYGYTF
TRBV6-5,.,TRBJ1-2,CASSYSQGVTMGYTF
TRBV5-1,.,TRBJ2-5,CASSLGLDRSETQYF
TRBV4-2,.,TRBJ2-7,CASSQSGTSYEQYF
TRBV5-1,once,TRBJ2-5,CASRNEETQYF
TRBV28,.,TRBJ2-2,CASNTGGQNTGELFF
TRBV10-3,.,TRBJ1-2,CAISEFTSYGYTF
TRBV18,.,TRBJ2-2,CASSRELPGRPGELFF
TRBV18,.,TRBJ2-3,CASSGPTDTQYF
TRBV28,.,TRBJ2-3,CASTSAGSTDTQYF
TRBV7-9,.,TRBJ1-1,CASSRQGASTEAFF
TRBV20-1,.,TRBJ2-1,CSARVEDGSNEQFF
TRBV28,once,TRBJ2-7,CASSFPPGGYEQYF
TRBV6-6,.,TRBJ2-5,CASNMGRAGLETQYF
TRBV18,.,TRBJ2-5,CASSRTGQETQYF
TRBV7-2,.,TRBJ2-3,CASSLAGSGARDTQYF
TRBV28,.,TRBJ1-4,CASSSSTGTGREKLFF
TRBV20-1,.,TRBJ1-1,CNATQGSRLMNTEAFF
TRBV6-5,once,TRBJ2-1,CASSYAGNNEQFF
TRBV28,.,TRBJ2-7,CASSSRWEQYF
TRBV29-1,.,TRBJ2-1,CSAPSTSGGANEQFF
TRBV19,.,TRBJ2-4,CASSRDSNIQYF
TRBV7-8,.,TRBJ1-3,CASSPLGTGRAGNTIYF
TRBV5-4,.,TRBJ2-2,CASSLVGTSHTGELFF
TRBV20-1,.,TRBJ1-1,CSARHRGVAEAFF
TRBV24-1,.,TRBJ2-1,CATSVGSGRRSPYNEQFF
TRBV11-1,.,TRBJ2-2,CASSPRSGGELFF
TRBV19,.,TRBJ2-7,CASSPYLQGYEQYF
TRBV2,.,TRBJ1-5,CASSGRDRYSNQPQHF
TRBV7-9,.,TRBJ2-5,CASSLQQGAETQYF
TRBV6-6,.,TRBJ2-7,CASSYSQREGPEQYF
TRBV11-1,.,TRBJ2-3,CASSSPPGRGPDTQYF
TRBV15,.,TRBJ2-7,CATSREPGTYDYEQYF
TRBV10-2,.,TRBJ1-4,CASSESGGENEKLFF
TRBV6-6,once,TRBJ2-3,CASSHKGRGPNTQYF
TRBV5-1,.,TRBJ2-1,CASSTGQVVNEQFF